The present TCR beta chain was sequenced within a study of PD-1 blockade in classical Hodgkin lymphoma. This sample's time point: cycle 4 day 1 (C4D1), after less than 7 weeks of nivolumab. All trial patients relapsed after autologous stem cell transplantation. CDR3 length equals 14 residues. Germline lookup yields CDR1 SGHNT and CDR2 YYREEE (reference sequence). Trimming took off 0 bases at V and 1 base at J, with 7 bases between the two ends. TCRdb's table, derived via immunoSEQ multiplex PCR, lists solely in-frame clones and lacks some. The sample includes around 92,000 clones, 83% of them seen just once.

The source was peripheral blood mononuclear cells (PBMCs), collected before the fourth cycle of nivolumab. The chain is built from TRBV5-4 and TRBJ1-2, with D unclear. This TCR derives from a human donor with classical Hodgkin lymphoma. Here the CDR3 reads CASSLGPGNYGYTF. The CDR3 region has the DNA TGTGCCAGCAGCTTGGGGCCGGGTAACTATGGCTACACCTTC.